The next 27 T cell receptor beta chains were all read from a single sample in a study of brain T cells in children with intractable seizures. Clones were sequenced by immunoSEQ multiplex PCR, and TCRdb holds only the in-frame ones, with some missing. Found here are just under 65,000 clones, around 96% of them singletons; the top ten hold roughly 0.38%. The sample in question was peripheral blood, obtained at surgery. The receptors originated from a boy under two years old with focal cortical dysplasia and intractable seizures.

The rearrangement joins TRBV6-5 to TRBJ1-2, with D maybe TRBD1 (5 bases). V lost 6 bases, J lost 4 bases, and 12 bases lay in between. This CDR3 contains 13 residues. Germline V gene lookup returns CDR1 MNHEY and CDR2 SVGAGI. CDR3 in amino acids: CASSRDQAYGYTF. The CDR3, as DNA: TGTGCCAGCAGCCGGGACCAAGCCTATGGCTACACCTTC.

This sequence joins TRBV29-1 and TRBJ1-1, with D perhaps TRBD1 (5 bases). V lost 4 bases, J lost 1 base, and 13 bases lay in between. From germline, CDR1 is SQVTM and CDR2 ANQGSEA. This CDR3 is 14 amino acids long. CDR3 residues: CSVAPGPWNTEAFF. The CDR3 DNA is TGCAGCGTTGCCCCGGGACCCTGGAACACTGAAGCTTTCTTT. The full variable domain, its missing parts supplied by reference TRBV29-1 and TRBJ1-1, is SAVISQKPSRDICQRGTSLTIQCQVDSQVTMMFWYRQQPGQSLTLIATANQGSEATYESGFVIDKFPISRPNLTFSTLTVSNMSPEDSSIYLCSVAPGPWNTEAFFGQGTRLTVV.

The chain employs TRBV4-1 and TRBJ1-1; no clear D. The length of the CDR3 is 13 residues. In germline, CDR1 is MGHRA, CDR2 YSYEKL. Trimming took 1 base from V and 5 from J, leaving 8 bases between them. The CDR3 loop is CASSQVGETEAFF. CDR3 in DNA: TGCGCCAGCAGCCAAGTGGGTGAAACTGAAGCTTTCTTT.

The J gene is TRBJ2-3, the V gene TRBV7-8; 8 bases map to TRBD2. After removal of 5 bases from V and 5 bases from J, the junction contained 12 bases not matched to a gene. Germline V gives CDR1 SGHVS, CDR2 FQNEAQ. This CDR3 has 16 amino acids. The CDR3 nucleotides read TGTGCCAGCAGCCCACCCCCGGGACTAGTGATAGATACGCAGTATTTT. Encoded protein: CASSPPPGLVIDTQYF.

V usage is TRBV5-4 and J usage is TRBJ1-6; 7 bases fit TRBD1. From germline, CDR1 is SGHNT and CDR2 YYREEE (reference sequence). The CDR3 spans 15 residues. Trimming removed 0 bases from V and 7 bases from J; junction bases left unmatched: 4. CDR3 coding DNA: TGTGCCAGCAGCTTGGATCAGGGGGTCAATTCACCCCTCCACTTT. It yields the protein CASSLDQGVNSPLHF.

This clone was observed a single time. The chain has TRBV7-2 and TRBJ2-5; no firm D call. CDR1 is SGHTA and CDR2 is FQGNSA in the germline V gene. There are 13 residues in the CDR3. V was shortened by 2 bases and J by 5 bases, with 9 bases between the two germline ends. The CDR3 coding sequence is TGTGCCAGCAGCTTATTTGGGCTGGAGACCCAGTACTTC. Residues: CASSLFGLETQYF.

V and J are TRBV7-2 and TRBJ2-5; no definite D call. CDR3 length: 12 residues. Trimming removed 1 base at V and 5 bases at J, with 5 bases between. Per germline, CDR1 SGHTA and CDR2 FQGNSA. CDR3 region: CASSLVWETQYF. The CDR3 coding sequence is TGTGCCAGCAGCTTAGTTTGGGAGACCCAGTACTTC.

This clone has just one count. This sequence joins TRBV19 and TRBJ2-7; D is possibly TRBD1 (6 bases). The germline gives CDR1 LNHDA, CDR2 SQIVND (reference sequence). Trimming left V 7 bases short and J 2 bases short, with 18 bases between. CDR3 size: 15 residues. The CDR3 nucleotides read TGTGCCAGTATCCCCTCAGCGGACAGCCCCTACGAGCAGTACTTC. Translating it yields CASIPSADSPYEQYF.

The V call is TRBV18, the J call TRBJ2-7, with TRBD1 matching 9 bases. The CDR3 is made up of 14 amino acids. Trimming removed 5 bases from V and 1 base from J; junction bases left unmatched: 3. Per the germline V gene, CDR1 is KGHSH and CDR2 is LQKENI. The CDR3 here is CASSSGQGSYEQYF. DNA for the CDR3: TGTGCCAGCTCATCGGGACAGGGTTCCTACGAGCAGTACTTC.

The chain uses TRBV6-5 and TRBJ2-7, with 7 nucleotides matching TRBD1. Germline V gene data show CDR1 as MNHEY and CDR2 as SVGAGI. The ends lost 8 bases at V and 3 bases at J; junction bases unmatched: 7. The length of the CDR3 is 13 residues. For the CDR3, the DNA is TGTGCCAGCGGGACAGCTTTTCACTACGAGCAGTACTTC. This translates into CASGTAFHYEQYF.

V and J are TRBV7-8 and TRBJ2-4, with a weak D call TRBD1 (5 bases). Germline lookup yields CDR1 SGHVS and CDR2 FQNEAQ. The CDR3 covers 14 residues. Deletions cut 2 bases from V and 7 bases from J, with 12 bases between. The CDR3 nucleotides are TGTGCCAGCAGCTTAACAGGCAACGAGAACATTCAGTACTTC. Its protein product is CASSLTGNENIQYF.

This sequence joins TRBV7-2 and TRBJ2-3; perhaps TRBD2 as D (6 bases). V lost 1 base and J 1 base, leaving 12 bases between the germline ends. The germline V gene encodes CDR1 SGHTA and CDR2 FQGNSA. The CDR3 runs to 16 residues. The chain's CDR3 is CASSLGLWEGTDTQYF. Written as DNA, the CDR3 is TGTGCCAGCAGCTTAGGTCTGTGGGAGGGCACAGATACGCAGTATTTT.

The CDR3 loop is CSGEGVGTQHF. DNA for the CDR3: TGCAGTGGAGAGGGGGTAGGGACCCAGCATTTT. The chain combines TRBV20-1 with TRBJ1-5; the D gene is possibly TRBD1 (6 bases). This CDR3 has 11 amino acids. Trimming removed 7 bases at V and 11 bases at J, with 15 bases between. From germline, CDR1 is DFQATT and CDR2 SNEGSKA (reference sequence).

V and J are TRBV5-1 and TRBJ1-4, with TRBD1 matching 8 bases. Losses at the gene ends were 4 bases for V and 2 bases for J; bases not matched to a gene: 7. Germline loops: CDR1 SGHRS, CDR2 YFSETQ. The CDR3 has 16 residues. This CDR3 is CASSHGTGGTNEKLFF. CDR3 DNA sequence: TGCGCCAGCAGCCACGGGACAGGCGGGACTAATGAAAAACTGTTTTTT.

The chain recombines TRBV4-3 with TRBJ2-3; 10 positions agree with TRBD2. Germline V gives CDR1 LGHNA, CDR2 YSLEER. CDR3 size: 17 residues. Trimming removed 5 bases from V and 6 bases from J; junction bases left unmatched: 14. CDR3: CASSLIAGGGYVDTQYF. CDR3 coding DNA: TGCGCCAGCAGCTTAATAGCGGGAGGTGGATATGTTGATACGCAGTATTTT.

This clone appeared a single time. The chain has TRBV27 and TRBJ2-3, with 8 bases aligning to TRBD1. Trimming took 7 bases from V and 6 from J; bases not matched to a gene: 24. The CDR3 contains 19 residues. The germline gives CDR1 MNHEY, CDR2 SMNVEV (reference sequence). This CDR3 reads CASTLVGQGQGGSLDTQYF. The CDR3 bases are TGTGCCAGCACCTTAGTGGGGCAAGGACAGGGTGGGTCCTTGGATACGCAGTATTTT.

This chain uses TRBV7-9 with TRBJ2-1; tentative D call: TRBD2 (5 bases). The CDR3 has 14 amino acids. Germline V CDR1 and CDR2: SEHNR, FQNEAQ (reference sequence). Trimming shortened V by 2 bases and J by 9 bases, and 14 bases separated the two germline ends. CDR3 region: CASSLLGSAVEQFF. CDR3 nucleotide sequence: TGTGCCAGCAGCTTACTGGGGAGCGCGGTTGAGCAGTTCTTC.

CDR3 loop: CASSYSNSYGYTF. The CDR3 bases are TGTGCCAGCAGTTACTCGAACAGCTATGGCTACACCTTC. The V and J genes are TRBV6-5 and TRBJ1-2, with D unclear. Germline lookup yields CDR1 MNHEY and CDR2 SVGAGI. V gave up 0 bases and J gave up 4 bases, with 6 bases separating them. CDR3 length: 13 amino acids.

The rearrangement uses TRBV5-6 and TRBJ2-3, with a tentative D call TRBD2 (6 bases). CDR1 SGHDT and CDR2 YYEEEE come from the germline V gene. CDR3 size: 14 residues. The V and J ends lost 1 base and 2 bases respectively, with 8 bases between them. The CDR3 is CASSLTGVTDTQYF. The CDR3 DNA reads TGTGCCAGCAGCTTGACGGGAGTCACAGATACGCAGTATTTT.

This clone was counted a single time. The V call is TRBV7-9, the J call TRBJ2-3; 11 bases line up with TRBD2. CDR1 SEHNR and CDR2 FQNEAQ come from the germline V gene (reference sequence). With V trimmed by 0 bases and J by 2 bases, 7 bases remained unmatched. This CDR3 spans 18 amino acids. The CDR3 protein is CASSLAFLAGGLTDTQYF. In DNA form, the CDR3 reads TGTGCCAGCAGCTTAGCGTTCTTAGCGGGGGGGCTCACAGATACGCAGTATTTT.

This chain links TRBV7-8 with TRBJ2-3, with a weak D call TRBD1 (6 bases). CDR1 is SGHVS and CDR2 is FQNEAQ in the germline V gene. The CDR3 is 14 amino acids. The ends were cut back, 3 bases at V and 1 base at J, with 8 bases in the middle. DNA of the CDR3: TGTGCCAGCAGCTTCAGGGGAGGCACAGATACGCAGTATTTT. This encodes CASSFRGGTDTQYF.

CDR3 amino acids: CASSNRTGPYEQYF. CDR3 sequence (DNA): TGTGCCAGCAGCAACCGGACAGGACCCTACGAGCAGTACTTC. The chain carries TRBV9 and TRBJ2-7, with 7 bases aligning to TRBD1. This CDR3 has 14 amino acids. Trimming removed 4 bases from V and 2 bases from J; junction bases left unmatched: 6. The germline gives CDR1 SGDLS, CDR2 YYNGEE.

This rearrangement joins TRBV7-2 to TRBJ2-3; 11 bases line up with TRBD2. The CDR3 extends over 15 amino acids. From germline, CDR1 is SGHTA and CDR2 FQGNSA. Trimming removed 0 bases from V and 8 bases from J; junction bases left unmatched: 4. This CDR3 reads CASSLALAGGGTQYF. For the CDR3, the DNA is TGTGCCAGCAGCTTAGCGCTAGCGGGAGGTGGTACGCAGTATTTT.

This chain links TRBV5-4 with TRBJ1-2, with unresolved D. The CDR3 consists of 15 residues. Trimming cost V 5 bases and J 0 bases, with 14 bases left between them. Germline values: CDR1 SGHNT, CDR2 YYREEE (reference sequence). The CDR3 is CASRGEQSANYGYTF. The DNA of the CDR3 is TGTGCCAGCAGGGGAGAACAGAGTGCTAACTATGGCTACACCTTC.

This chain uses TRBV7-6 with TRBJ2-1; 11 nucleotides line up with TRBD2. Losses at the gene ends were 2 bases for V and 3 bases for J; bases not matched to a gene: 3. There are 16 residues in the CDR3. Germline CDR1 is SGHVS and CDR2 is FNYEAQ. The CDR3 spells CASSLRTSGGYNEQFF. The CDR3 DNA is TGTGCCAGCAGCTTAAGAACTAGCGGGGGCTACAATGAGCAGTTCTTC.

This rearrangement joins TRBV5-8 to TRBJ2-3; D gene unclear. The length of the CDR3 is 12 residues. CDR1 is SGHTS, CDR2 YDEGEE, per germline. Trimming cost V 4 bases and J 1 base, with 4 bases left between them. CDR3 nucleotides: TGTGCCAGCAGCCGACGCACAGATACGCAGTATTTT. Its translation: CASSRRTDTQYF.

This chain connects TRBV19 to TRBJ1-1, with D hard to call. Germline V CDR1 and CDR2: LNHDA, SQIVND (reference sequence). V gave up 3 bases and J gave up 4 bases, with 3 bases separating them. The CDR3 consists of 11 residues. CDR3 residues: CASSIGTEAFF. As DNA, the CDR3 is TGTGCCAGTAGTATTGGCACTGAAGCTTTCTTT. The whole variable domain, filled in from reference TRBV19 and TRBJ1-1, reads DGGITQSPKYLFRKEGQNVTLSCEQNLNHDAMYWYRQDPGQGLRLIYYSQIVNDFQKGDIAEGYSVSREKKESFPLTVTSAQKNPTAFYLCASSIGTEAFFGQGTRLTVV.